The rows below give T cell receptor beta chains drawn from one sample of a study of cytomegalovirus exposure and HLA in healthy donors. Sequenced by immunoSEQ multiplex PCR; TCRdb stores in-frame clones only, minus some. This repertoire includes 60,000 to 80,000 clones. The sample comprised PBMCs. These receptor sequences come from a boy aged 10-17 years in good health and CMV-seronegative. The CDR3 runs from the conserved cysteine through the conserved F or W. D genes are given only for firm matches.

V gene,D gene,J gene,CDR3 protein,CDR3 DNA
TRBV7-2,TRBD1,TRBJ1-1,CARSFRDRAFF,TGTGCCAGAAGCTTCCGGGACAGAGCTTTCTTT
TRBV13,.,TRBJ1-3,CASSSSLRVGNTIYF,TGTGCCAGCAGCTCCTCGCTGAGGGTCGGAAACACCATATATTTT
TRBV6-5,.,TRBJ1-1,CASRYGQTGQNTEAFF,TGTGCCAGCAGATACGGACAGACAGGACAGAACACTGAAGCTTTCTTT
TRBV28,.,TRBJ2-1,CASSLWTGSFSYNEQFF,TGTGCCAGCAGCTTATGGACTGGCAGCTTCTCCTACAATGAGCAGTTCTTC
TRBV19,.,TRBJ2-1,CASSISASSYNEQFF,TGTGCCAGTAGTATAAGCGCGTCCTCCTACAATGAGCAGTTCTTC
TRBV4-3,.,TRBJ2-1,CASSLSGGMNNEQFF,TGCGCCAGCAGCCTCAGTGGCGGGATGAACAATGAGCAGTTCTTC
TRBV7-9,.,TRBJ1-1,CASSLSSNTEAFF,TGTGCCAGCAGCTTATCTTCGAACACTGAAGCTTTCTTT
TRBV7-9,.,TRBJ1-1,CASSLSGTRAFF,TGTGCCAGCAGCTTGTCAGGTACCCGGGCTTTCTTT
TRBV5-5,TRBD1,TRBJ1-1,CASSFLLTGGNTEAFF,TGTGCCAGCAGCTTCCTTTTGACAGGGGGGAACACTGAAGCTTTCTTT
TRBV7-8,.,TRBJ1-1,CASSLASLVEAFF,TGTGCCAGCAGCTTAGCGAGTCTAGTAGAAGCTTTCTTT
TRBV2,.,TRBJ1-3,CASTVGQSSGNTIYF,TGTGCCAGCACCGTCGGACAGAGCTCTGGAAACACCATATATTTT
TRBV4-2,.,TRBJ2-7,CASTSGRQGTYEQYF,TGTGCCAGCACCTCGGGACGCCAGGGGACCTACGAGCAGTACTTC
TRBV14,.,TRBJ1-2,CASSPGGWTHYGYTF,TGTGCCAGCAGCCCGGGAGGATGGACCCATTATGGCTACACCTTC
TRBV6-1,TRBD1,TRBJ1-1,CAGAQDRANTEAFF,TGTGCCGGGGCCCAAGACAGGGCGAACACTGAAGCTTTCTTT
TRBV6-1,TRBD1,TRBJ1-2,CASRTGGDYGYTF,TGTGCCAGCAGAACAGGGGGGGACTATGGCTACACCTTC
TRBV7-2,.,TRBJ1-1,CASAEQGDTEAFF,TGTGCCAGCGCCGAGCAGGGTGACACTGAAGCTTTCTTT
TRBV27,.,TRBJ1-2,CASSSTGRYGYTF,TGTGCCAGCAGTTCCACAGGGCGCTATGGCTACACCTTC
TRBV18,.,TRBJ1-4,CASSRGLRNEKLFF,TGTGCCAGCTCACGGGGACTTCGTAATGAAAAACTGTTTTTT
TRBV7-2,.,TRBJ2-1,CASSLAMGAREQFF,TGTGCCAGCAGCTTAGCGATGGGGGCCAGAGAGCAGTTCTTC
TRBV18,TRBD1,TRBJ2-1,CASSPPGQGLNEQFF,TGTGCCAGCTCACCGCCGGGACAGGGCCTCAATGAGCAGTTCTTC
TRBV6-4,TRBD1,TRBJ2-1,CASSDSTGGYNEQFF,TGTGCCAGCAGTGACTCGACAGGGGGCTACAATGAGCAGTTCTTC
TRBV18,.,TRBJ2-7,CASSPTPGVYEQYF,TGTGCCAGCTCACCAACGCCAGGGGTCTACGAGCAGTACTTC
TRBV5-1,TRBD2,TRBJ2-1,CASTSSGGDNEQFF,TGCGCCAGCACTTCTAGCGGGGGGGACAATGAGCAGTTCTTC
TRBV6-1,TRBD2,TRBJ2-5,CASSEALLARQETQYF,TGTGCCAGCAGTGAAGCTCTACTAGCGCGCCAAGAGACCCAGTACTTC
TRBV18,TRBD1,TRBJ1-2,CASSPRRGQGNYGYTF,TGTGCCAGCTCACCAAGACGGGGACAGGGGAACTATGGCTACACCTTC
TRBV6-5,.,TRBJ2-7,CASSYGGAVPPREQYF,TGTGCCAGCAGTTACGGTGGGGCAGTACCACCTCGGGAGCAGTACTTC
TRBV9,.,TRBJ2-6,CASSGASGANVLTF,TGTGCCAGCAGCGGGGCTTCTGGGGCCAACGTCCTGACTTTC
TRBV7-7,.,TRBJ2-7,CASSLAEGREQYF,TGTGCCAGCAGCTTAGCGGAGGGGCGAGAGCAGTACTTC
TRBV5-5,TRBD1,TRBJ2-3,CASSFRTGGRTDTQYF,TGTGCCAGCAGCTTTCGGACAGGGGGAAGAACAGATACGCAGTATTTT
TRBV7-9,TRBD2,TRBJ2-5,CASRPARARGIQETQYF,TGTGCCAGCAGACCCGCCAGGGCGCGGGGGATCCAAGAGACCCAGTACTTC
TRBV30,TRBD2,TRBJ2-6,CAWSAKGLAGGWANVLTF,TGTGCCTGGAGTGCAAAGGGACTAGCGGGAGGTTGGGCCAACGTCCTGACTTTC
TRBV6-5,TRBD1,TRBJ1-5,CASSSGTGEAQPQHF,TGTGCCAGCAGTTCTGGGACAGGGGAGGCTCAGCCCCAGCATTTT
TRBV5-3,.,TRBJ1-2,CARSFDAGENYGYTF,TGTGCCAGAAGCTTTGACGCAGGGGAAAACTATGGCTACACCTTC
TRBV29-1,.,TRBJ1-1,CSVRRSRNTEAFF,TGCAGCGTGCGTCGGAGCCGAAACACTGAAGCTTTCTTT
TRBV5-1,.,TRBJ1-1,CASSSLTGTERMNTEAFF,TGCGCCAGCAGCTCCCTAACCGGGACTGAGAGAATGAACACTGAAGCTTTCTTT
TRBV30,.,TRBJ2-5,CAWSVGGTQYF,TGTGCCTGGAGTGTTGGAGGGACCCAGTACTTC
TRBV6-5,TRBD2,TRBJ2-1,CASSYPGTSEQFF,TGTGCCAGCAGTTACCCTGGGACTAGTGAGCAGTTCTTC
TRBV9,TRBD2,TRBJ2-3,CASSGSGNTDTQYF,TGTGCCAGCAGCGGTAGCGGGAACACAGATACGCAGTATTTT
TRBV7-9,TRBD1,TRBJ2-7,CASSSGPGQGHEQYF,TGTGCCAGCAGCTCGGGACCGGGACAGGGCCACGAGCAGTACTTC
TRBV5-6,TRBD1,TRBJ2-1,CASSLVHLLGQGDNEQFF,TGTGCCAGCAGCTTAGTACACTTGTTGGGACAGGGTGACAATGAGCAGTTCTTC
TRBV6-5,TRBD2,TRBJ2-1,CASKEWGLAGNEQFF,TGTGCCAGCAAGGAATGGGGACTAGCAGGGAATGAGCAGTTCTTC
TRBV5-1,TRBD1,TRBJ1-1,CASSLAAGTGANTEAFF,TGCGCCAGCAGCTTGGCCGCGGGGACAGGAGCTAACACTGAAGCTTTCTTT
TRBV21-1,.,TRBJ1-4,CASSKLGPGNTNEKLFF,TGTGCCAGCAGCAAATTGGGTCCGGGGAACACTAATGAAAAACTGTTTTTT
TRBV5-3,.,TRBJ1-2,CARSLRARYGYTF,TGTGCCAGAAGCTTGAGAGCCCGCTATGGCTACACCTTC
TRBV7-3,TRBD1,TRBJ2-5,CASSSTGGRETQYF,TGTGCCAGCAGCTCGACAGGGGGCAGGGAGACCCAGTACTTC
TRBV18,.,TRBJ2-7,CASSPRAGDGREQYF,TGTGCCAGCTCACCACGGGCAGGCGATGGTCGGGAGCAGTACTTC
TRBV5-1,TRBD1,TRBJ1-2,CASSLGQGRGYTF,TGCGCCAGCAGCTTGGGACAGGGACGCGGCTACACCTTC
TRBV19,TRBD1,TRBJ2-5,CASSIWAGTGGQENQYF,TGTGCCAGTAGTATCTGGGCCGGGACAGGGGGCCAAGAGAACCAGTACTTC
TRBV9,TRBD2,TRBJ2-2,CASSVGSGINTGELFF,TGTGCCAGCAGCGTAGGTAGCGGGATCAACACCGGGGAGCTGTTTTTT
TRBV30,.,TRBJ1-1,CAWSGQAENTEAFF,TGTGCCTGGAGTGGACAGGCGGAGAACACTGAAGCTTTCTTT
TRBV4-2,TRBD1,TRBJ2-3,CASRGTGDTDTQYF,TGTGCCAGCAGGGGGACAGGGGACACAGATACGCAGTATTTT
TRBV18,.,TRBJ1-1,CASSPSRGTEAFF,TGTGCCAGCTCACCTAGTAGGGGCACTGAAGCTTTCTTT
TRBV5-6,TRBD1,TRBJ1-6,CASSLLDRVPSPLHF,TGTGCCAGCAGCTTGCTAGACAGGGTACCTTCACCCCTCCACTTT
TRBV19,.,TRBJ1-5,CASMRGGGSNQPQHF,TGTGCCAGTATGCGGGGCGGGGGGAGCAATCAGCCCCAGCATTTT
TRBV14,TRBD2,TRBJ2-6,CASSQFLSVFTGGPPSSGANVLTF,TGTGCCAGCAGCCAATTTTTATCGGTTTTTACGGGGGGACCCCCCAGCTCTGGGGCCAACGTCCTGACTTTC